The clone carrying this TCR beta chain was counted many times. Its specificity is not known. This sample is part of a study of CD8 T cells in ankylosing spondylitis. Molecular-barcoded quantitative 5'-RACE produced these TCR beta libraries. MiXCR, run by TCRdb on the 5' RACE reads, gives a single entry per CDR3 protein. This table has 100,000 or so distinct CDR3 sequences, roughly 8.5% appearing once. The CDR3 consists of 15 residues. CDR1 and CDR2 from the germline V gene are SGHAT and FQNNGV. Trimming removed 1 base from V and 1 base from J, with 7 bases in between. Study findings and constraints: Blood from ankylosing spondylitis patients appeared to carry a characteristic roughly eight-variant TCR beta motif. Previously reported in reactive arthritis synovial fluid and blood were some of the motif variants. Clones linked to disease were reported to show significant enrichment in matched ankylosing spondylitis synovial fluid.

The sample taken for sequencing was blood, either unsorted or a sorted T cell fraction (not recorded which). The chain combines TRBV11-2 with TRBJ2-2, with D unclear. This sequence originates from a male donor with ankylosing spondylitis. The CDR3 nucleotides are TGTGCCAGCAGCTTAGGCAGGATGAACACCGGGGAGCTGTTTTTT. Protein sequence: CASSLGRMNTGELFF. Together with reference TRBV11-2 and TRBJ2-2, the CDR3 gives the full variable domain: EAGVAQSPRYKIIEKRQSVAFWCNPISGHATLYWYQQILGQGPKLLIQFQNNGVVDDSQLPKDRFSAERLKGVDSTLKIQPAKLEDSAVYLCASSLGRMNTGELFFGEGSRLTVL.